A selection of T cell receptor beta chains follows, all from one sample in a study of blood T cell repertoires in COVID-19. Only in-frame clones appear in the TCRdb table, and some are missing; sequencing was by immunoSEQ multiplex PCR. This table holds hundreds of thousands of clones, around 89% found once. The sequencing input was PBMCs or T cells enriched from blood (not recorded which). The receptors were gathered from a man aged 40-55 years who had recovered from COVID-19. Each CDR3 is given with its conserved first and last residue. A D gene is named only where the DNA matches it firmly. Size is omitted from some rows. Given values are once, few, many or a class for expanded clones.

v_gene	len	abundance	d_gene	j_gene	CDR3aa	CDR3nt
TRBV5-6	14	once	.	TRBJ2-7	CASSLGGRSYEQYF	TGTGCCAGCAGCTTGGGGGGCAGATCCTACGAGCAGTACTTC
TRBV5-1	16	.	TRBD2	TRBJ2-3	CASSSGLAGGLDTQYF	TGCGCCAGCAGCTCAGGACTAGCGGGAGGTCTAGATACGCAGTATTTT
TRBV27	15	.	TRBD1	TRBJ1-1	CASQTAGTGTAEAFF	TGTGCCAGTCAAACCGCCGGGACAGGGACCGCTGAAGCTTTCTTT
TRBV5-1	13	once	.	TRBJ2-1	CASSLVGGNEQFF	TGCGCCAGCAGCTTGGTCGGGGGCAATGAGCAGTTCTTC
TRBV6-5	16	once	.	TRBJ1-6	CASSYRRGRDNSPLHF	TGTGCCAGCAGCTACCGGCGGGGGCGAGATAATTCACCCCTCCACTTT
TRBV4-1	12	.	.	TRBJ2-5	CASSVNQETQYF	TGCGCCAGCAGCGTTAATCAAGAGACCCAGTACTTC
TRBV7-9	15	.	TRBD2	TRBJ2-7	CASSPGLAGDYEQYF	TGTGCCAGCAGCCCGGGGCTAGCGGGAGACTACGAGCAGTACTTC
TRBV14	15	.	TRBD1	TRBJ2-5	CASSHDRGWQETQYF	TGTGCCAGCAGCCACGACAGGGGGTGGCAAGAGACCCAGTACTTC
TRBV28	15	.	.	TRBJ2-7	CASSFPGSGSYEQYF	TGTGCCAGCAGTTTCCCGGGTAGCGGCTCCTACGAGCAGTACTTC
TRBV18	13	.	.	TRBJ2-7	CASSPKGLIEQYF	TGTGCCAGCTCACCTAAGGGACTTATCGAGCAGTACTTC
TRBV24-1	16	.	TRBD1	TRBJ2-4	CATSDGGQAAKNIQYF	TGTGCCACCAGTGACGGGGGACAGGCAGCCAAAAACATTCAGTACTTC
TRBV5-4	13	.	TRBD1	TRBJ1-2	CASRQTGGYGYTF	TGTGCCAGCAGACAGACAGGGGGCTATGGCTACACCTTC
TRBV11-2	19	.	.	TRBJ2-7	CASSHTSQSGPKAEDEQYF	TGTGCCAGCAGCCACACCTCCCAAAGTGGACCCAAAGCGGAGGACGAGCAGTACTTC
TRBV5-6	13	.	TRBD1	TRBJ2-7	CASSPGGSYEQYF	TGTGCCAGCAGCCCAGGGGGATCCTACGAGCAGTACTTC
TRBV27	14	.	TRBD1	TRBJ2-2	CASTPDRVSGELFF	TGTGCCAGCACCCCGGACAGGGTCTCCGGGGAGCTGTTTTTT
TRBV24-1	14	.	TRBD1	TRBJ1-2	CATSVSAGGDGYTF	TGTGCCACCAGTGTGTCGGCAGGGGGCGATGGCTACACCTTC
TRBV3-1/TRBV3-2	16	once	TRBD2	TRBJ2-3	CASSQDRGGSTDTQYF	TGTGCCAGCAGCCAAGATCGGGGGGGAAGCACAGATACGCAGTATTTT
TRBV19	16	.	TRBD1	TRBJ1-2	CASSKATGQGNYGYTF	TGTGCCAGTAGCAAAGCCACGGGACAGGGGAACTATGGCTACACCTTC
TRBV4-3	13	.	.	TRBJ1-3	CASSEQSGNTIYF	TGCGCCAGCAGCGAACAATCCGGAAACACCATATATTTT
TRBV11-1	14	.	TRBD2	TRBJ2-5	CASSLVLAEETQYF	TGTGCCAGCAGCTTAGTTCTAGCGGAAGAGACCCAGTACTTC
TRBV3-1/TRBV3-2	16	.	TRBD2	TRBJ2-3	CASSQGSGMWTDTQYF	TGTGCCAGCAGCCAAGGCAGCGGGATGTGGACAGATACGCAGTATTTT
TRBV28	15	.	.	TRBJ2-7	CASRGGRTHSYEQYF	TGTGCCAGCAGGGGGGGTAGGACTCATTCCTACGAGCAGTACTTC
TRBV27	13	once	.	TRBJ1-1	CASSFQGNTEAFF	TGTGCCAGCAGTTTCCAGGGGAACACTGAAGCTTTCTTT
TRBV7-9	16	.	TRBD1	TRBJ2-7	CASRPTSGTGDYEQYF	TGTGCCAGCAGACCTACTTCCGGGACAGGGGACTACGAGCAGTACTTC
TRBV12-5	14	.	.	TRBJ1-1	CASGFEQGNTEAFF	TGTGCTAGTGGTTTCGAACAGGGAAACACTGAAGCTTTCTTT
TRBV19	15	.	TRBD1	TRBJ2-7	CASKAVGTGNHEQYF	TGTGCCAGTAAGGCTGTCGGGACAGGGAACCACGAGCAGTACTTC
TRBV28	16	.	TRBD1	TRBJ1-5	CASSLWTGNFDQPQHF	TGTGCCAGCAGTTTGTGGACAGGTAATTTCGATCAGCCCCAGCATTTT
TRBV2	14	few	.	TRBJ1-2	CASSYTTANYGYTF	TGTGCCAGCAGTTATACGACAGCTAACTATGGCTACACCTTC
TRBV7-3	15	.	.	TRBJ2-1	CASSLWSAAYNEQFF	TGTGCCAGCAGCTTATGGTCAGCGGCCTACAATGAGCAGTTCTTC
TRBV7-9	16	.	.	TRBJ1-3	CASSHRDAISGNTIYF	TGTGCCAGCAGCCACAGGGACGCAATCTCTGGAAACACCATATATTTT
TRBV3-1/TRBV3-2	14	once	.	TRBJ2-7	CASSLAGGTYEQYF	TGTGCCAGCAGCCTAGCAGGAGGGACCTACGAGCAGTACTTC
TRBV7-9	14	.	.	TRBJ1-5	CASSGLNSNQPQHF	TGTGCCAGCTCCGGACTTAATAGCAATCAGCCCCAGCATTTT
TRBV19	14	.	.	TRBJ1-1	CASSIGRPRNSSFF	TGTGCCAGTAGTATAGGCCGGCCGAGGAACTCCTCTTTCTTT
TRBV7-9	18	.	TRBD1	TRBJ2-7	CASSPWGQGKIRSYEQYF	TGTGCCAGCAGCCCCTGGGGACAGGGCAAAATTCGCTCCTACGAGCAGTACTTC
TRBV28	16	.	.	TRBJ1-5	CASSPRQTDLNQPQHF	TGTGCCAGCAGCCCGAGACAGACCGACTTAAATCAGCCCCAGCATTTT
TRBV19	15	.	TRBD1	TRBJ2-7	CASRRAHRGSYEQYF	TGTGCCAGTAGAAGGGCCCACAGGGGTTCCTACGAGCAGTACTTC
TRBV7-2	15	.	TRBD1	TRBJ1-2	CASSLIDRVEYGYTF	TGTGCCAGCAGCTTAATAGACAGGGTGGAATATGGCTACACCTTC
TRBV13	12	.	.	TRBJ2-7	CASSLDNYEQYF	TGTGCCAGCAGCTTAGACAACTACGAGCAGTACTTC
TRBV30	18	.	.	TRBJ1-5	CAWSGEGVSFPSNQPQHF	TGTGCCTGGAGCGGAGAGGGGGTTTCCTTTCCGAGCAATCAGCCCCAGCATTTT
TRBV2	21	.	TRBD2	TRBJ2-2	CASSAGLAGGLPKAHTGELFF	TGTGCCAGCAGTGCTGGACTAGCGGGGGGCCTACCAAAAGCTCACACCGGGGAGCTGTTTTTT
TRBV7-9	13	.	TRBD1	TRBJ2-7	CASSQTGSYEQYF	TGTGCCAGCAGCCAGACAGGGTCCTACGAGCAGTACTTC
TRBV5-5	15	.	.	TRBJ1-5	CASSLAAAGIQPQHF	TGTGCCAGCAGCTTGGCCGCGGCAGGGATTCAGCCCCAGCATTTT
TRBV5-6	14	.	TRBD1	TRBJ2-5	CASSWDRGRETQYF	TGTGCCAGCAGCTGGGACAGGGGACGGGAGACCCAGTACTTC
TRBV9	17	.	.	TRBJ2-4	CASSPRQGTQAKNIQYF	TGTGCCAGCAGCCCCAGGCAGGGGACACAAGCCAAAAACATTCAGTACTTC
TRBV28	13	.	TRBD1	TRBJ1-3	CASLTGFGNTIYF	TGTGCCAGCCTGACAGGGTTCGGAAACACCATATATTTT
TRBV24-1	15	.	.	TRBJ2-4	CATSESGKAKNIQYF	TGTGCCACCAGTGAGTCAGGGAAAGCCAAAAACATTCAGTACTTC
TRBV27	16	.	TRBD2	TRBJ2-3	CASSSSLAGGLDTQYF	TGTGCCAGCAGTTCCTCACTAGCGGGAGGGCTAGATACGCAGTATTTT
TRBV2	15	.	.	TRBJ1-1	CASSGIRALNTEAFF	TGTGCCAGCAGTGGTATCAGGGCGCTTAACACTGAAGCTTTCTTT
TRBV7-2	18	.	TRBD1	TRBJ2-1	CASSSRGLAGSSYNEQFF	TGTGCCAGCAGCTCCAGGGGGCTAGCAGGTAGCTCCTACAATGAGCAGTTCTTC
TRBV5-4	14	.	TRBD1	TRBJ1-2	CASSLKQGAGGYTF	TGTGCCAGCAGCTTAAAACAGGGGGCTGGTGGCTACACCTTC
TRBV7-3	16	.	.	TRBJ2-2	CASSPQARANTGELFF	TGTGCCAGCAGCCCACAGGCCAGGGCGAACACCGGGGAGCTGTTTTTT
TRBV20-1	14	once	.	TRBJ1-3	CSASPGASGNTIYF	TGCAGTGCTAGTCCAGGGGCATCAGGAAACACCATATATTTT
TRBV9	15	.	TRBD2	TRBJ2-1	CASSVGLAEGNEQFF	TGTGCCAGCAGCGTCGGACTAGCGGAGGGGAATGAGCAGTTCTTC
TRBV11-3	14	.	TRBD2	TRBJ2-1	CASSGTSTYNEQFF	TGTGCCAGCTCCGGGACTAGCACCTACAATGAGCAGTTCTTC
TRBV19	14	.	TRBD1	TRBJ1-6	CASQGQPYNSPLHF	TGTGCCAGCCAGGGACAGCCCTATAATTCACCCCTCCACTTT